The 20 T cell receptor beta chains below all came from one sample that was sequenced in a study of response to subunit inactivated influenza vaccine. MiXCR was run by TCRdb on the RT-PCR reads, yielding one entry per CDR3 protein. Found here are fewer than 750,000 distinct CDR3 sequences, around 15% of them singletons; the top ten hold around 10%. Sequences were derived from PBMCs from blood, sampled about 11 days after vaccination. The source is a man aged 45 to 65 who received an inactivated influenza vaccine.

V is TRBV5-1 and J is TRBJ2-2, with 10 bases identical to TRBD2. This CDR3 contains 19 residues. J gave up 5 bases and V 4 bases, and 17 bases lay outside the gene matches. The germline gives CDR1 SGHRS, CDR2 YFSETQ. CDR3 residues: CASSPRGTGTSALTGELFF. The CDR3 DNA reads as TGCGCCAGCAGCCCGAGGGGAACCGGGACTAGCGCCCTTACCGGGGAGCTGTTTTTT.

This chain links TRBV4-3 with TRBJ2-7, with D perhaps TRBD1 or TRBD2 (5 bases each). V was clipped by 1 base and J by 3 bases, with 10 bases between them. Germline values: CDR1 LGHNA, CDR2 YSLEER. This CDR3 has 14 residues. Here the CDR3 reads CASSQGRDGYEQYF. CDR3 nucleotides: TGCGCCAGCAGCCAAGGTCGGGACGGCTACGAGCAGTACTTC.

This clonotype was detected a few times. The CDR3 is CATSRVQGGQPQHF. The CDR3 nucleotides read TGTGCCACCAGCAGAGTCCAGGGGGGCCAGCCCCAGCATTTT. The chain couples TRBV15 to TRBJ1-5; TRBD1 matches at 7 bases. The length of the CDR3 is 14 residues. Germline values: CDR1 LNHNV, CDR2 YYDKDF (reference sequence). V shed 1 base and J 7 bases; nucleotides not matched to a gene: 4.

The chain recombines TRBV12-3 or TRBV12-4 with TRBJ2-7; 7 positions match TRBD1. This CDR3 is 12 amino acids long. V trimming: 7 bases; J trimming: 6 bases; junction bases outside the gene matches: 6. CDR3 loop: CASTSGGFEQYF. As DNA, the CDR3 is TGTGCCAGCACCTCAGGGGGTTTCGAGCAGTACTTC.

This clonotype occurred a few times. The chain uses TRBV5-6 and TRBJ2-7; 8 positions agree with TRBD1. This CDR3 spans 15 amino acids. J gave up 5 bases and V 1 base, and 8 bases lay outside the gene matches. Looked up from germline, CDR1 is SGHDT and CDR2 is YYEEEE. CDR3 region: CASSLFRTGTNEQYF. CDR3 coding DNA: TGTGCCAGCAGCTTGTTCCGGACAGGGACGAACGAGCAGTACTTC. The full variable domain, in which reference TRBV5-6 and TRBJ2-7 provide the parts outside the CDR3, is DAGVTQSPTHLIKTRGQQVTLRCSPKSGHDTVSWYQQALGQGPQFIFQYYEEEERQRGNFPDRFSGHQFPNYSSELNVNALLLGDSALYLCASSLFRTGTNEQYFGPGTRLTVT.

This clonotype was observed many times. The rearrangement links TRBV12-3 or TRBV12-4 to TRBJ1-3; possibly TRBD1 for D (6 bases). This CDR3 has 15 residues. Trimming removed 5 bases at V and 1 base at J, with 12 bases between. CDR3 nucleotide sequence: TGTGCCAGCAGTCCGACAGGTCATTCTGGAAACACCATATATTTT. The encoded protein is CASSPTGHSGNTIYF.

This clonotype has only a few counts. V usage is TRBV30 and J usage is TRBJ2-1, with D maybe TRBD2 (6 bases). The V end lost 2 bases, the J end lost 0 bases, and 23 bases lay between the germline ends. This CDR3 has 19 residues. Germline-derived CDR1 and CDR2 are GTSNPN and SVGIG (reference sequence). CDR3 sequence reads: CAWSNQWVSGISSYNEQFF. The CDR3, as DNA: TGTGCCTGGAGTAATCAATGGGTTAGCGGTATAAGCTCCTACAATGAGCAGTTCTTC.

The chain combines TRBV15 with TRBJ2-4; possible D gene TRBD1, 6 bases. The CDR3 extends over 13 amino acids. Germline-derived CDR1 and CDR2 are LNHNV and YYDKDF (reference sequence). The V and J ends lost 7 bases and 6 bases respectively, with 13 bases between them. The CDR3 coding sequence is TGTGCCACCATGGACAGAGGGGGAAACATTCAGTACTTC. Translation gives CATMDRGGNIQYF.

The chain couples TRBV5-4 to TRBJ2-5, with D unresolved. The germline CDR1 and CDR2 sequences are SGHNT and YYREEE (reference sequence). The CDR3 consists of 12 residues. Trimming removed 4 bases at V and 9 bases at J, with 13 bases between. The CDR3 sequence is CASSLKIGAQYF. For the CDR3, the DNA is TGTGCCAGCAGCCTGAAAATTGGGGCCCAGTACTTC.

J is TRBJ2-5 and V is TRBV9; a possible D gene is TRBD2 (6 bases). The V gene's germline CDR1 is SGDLS and CDR2 YYNGEE. V lost 4 bases and J lost 2, with 12 bases in between. There are 14 residues in the CDR3. CDR3 sequence reads: CASSFSGKQETQYF. The CDR3 DNA is TGTGCCAGCAGCTTTAGCGGAAAACAAGAGACCCAGTACTTC.

The V and J genes are TRBV6-1 and TRBJ2-2, with TRBD2 matching over 8 bases. The CDR3 runs to 13 residues. The V segment lost 7 bases and the J segment 4 bases; nucleotides outside the gene matches: 2. CDR1 is MNHNS, CDR2 SASEGT, per germline. Here the CDR3 DNA reads TGTGCCAGCACAAGCGGGAGCACCGGGGAGCTGTTTTTT. Translating gives CASTSGSTGELFF.

The rearrangement links TRBV7-2 to TRBJ2-1; 12 bases map to TRBD2. The CDR3 runs to 15 residues. Germline V gene data show CDR1 as SGHTA and CDR2 as FQGNSA. V shed 5 bases, J shed 14 bases, and the junction held 13 bases outside the gene matches. The CDR3 nucleotides are TGTGCCAGCAGCCCCAGCCGGACTAGCGGGGCATCTGAGTTCTTC. Its translation is CASSPSRTSGASEFF.

This chain connects TRBV13 to TRBJ2-1, with D perhaps TRBD2 (5 bases). This CDR3 contains 16 residues. Germline V lookup: CDR1 PRHDT, CDR2 FYEKMQ (reference sequence). V was trimmed by 5 bases and J by 0 bases, leaving 14 bases between them. The CDR3 region is CASSVSRESSYNEQFF. CDR3 DNA sequence: TGTGCCAGCAGCGTCTCTAGGGAGAGCTCCTACAATGAGCAGTTCTTC.

The chain links TRBV7-2 to TRBJ2-7, with 9 bases matching TRBD2. Germline lookup yields CDR1 SGHTA and CDR2 FQGNSA. The CDR3 runs 15 residues. With V trimmed by 4 bases and J by 2 bases, 6 bases remained unmatched. The DNA for the CDR3 is TGTGCCAGCAGCTCCCTTAGCGGGAGAGCCTACGAGCAGTACTTC. The encoded protein is CASSSLSGRAYEQYF. Complete variable domain (other parts from reference TRBV7-2 and TRBJ2-7): GAGVSQSPSNKVTEKGKDVELRCDPISGHTALYWYRQSLGQGLEFLIYFQGNSAPDKSGLPSDRFSAERTGGSVSTLTIQRTQQEDSAVYLCASSSLSGRAYEQYFGPGTRLTVT.

This clonotype appeared a few times. J is TRBJ1-6 and V is TRBV7-2, with D possibly matching TRBD1 (5 bases). Germline V gives CDR1 SGHTA, CDR2 FQGNSA. The CDR3 has 14 amino acids. The V and J ends lost 4 bases and 6 bases respectively, with 10 bases between them. The CDR3 here is CASSWGGANSPLHF. In nucleotides, the CDR3 is TGTGCCAGCAGCTGGGGAGGGGCTAATTCACCCCTCCACTTT.

The V gene is TRBV18, the J gene TRBJ2-2, with TRBD1 identical over 7 bases. Germline CDR1 KGHSH, CDR2 LQKENI. This CDR3 comprises 15 residues. The J segment lost 6 bases and the V segment lost 6 bases, leaving 10 bases of the junction unmatched. CDR3 amino acids: CASSPGTVPSGELFF. The CDR3 nucleotides read TGTGCCAGCTCTCCCGGGACAGTGCCATCCGGGGAGCTGTTTTTT.

This clonotype came up a few times. V gene TRBV5-1 combines with J gene TRBJ1-1; 10 positions agree with TRBD1. The V gene end was trimmed by 4 bases and the J gene end by 1 base; junction bases not matched to a gene: 10. This CDR3 contains 17 residues. Germline assignment: CDR1 SGHRS and CDR2 YFSETQ. The CDR3 DNA sequence: TGCGCCAGCAGCCCCGTTGTGACAGGGGGCCGGAACACTGAAGCTTTCTTT. It specifies CASSPVVTGGRNTEAFF. The complete variable domain, with remaining parts taken from reference TRBV5-1 and TRBJ1-1, reads KAGVTQTPRYLIKTRGQQVTLSCSPISGHRSVSWYQQTPGQGLQFLFEYFSETQRNKGNFPGRFSGRQFSNSRSEMNVSTLELGDSALYLCASSPVVTGGRNTEAFFGQGTRLTVV.

The chain carries TRBV29-1 and TRBJ1-2; no clear D. The germline V and J ends were trimmed by 4 bases and 4 bases, with 13 bases remaining between them. Germline CDR1 is SQVTM and CDR2 is ANQGSEA. There are 13 residues in the CDR3. This chain's CDR3 is CSVGESGIYGYTF. The CDR3 DNA reads TGCAGCGTTGGGGAATCCGGAATCTATGGCTACACCTTC.

The chain joins TRBV12-3 or TRBV12-4 to TRBJ2-7, with 8 bases fitting TRBD2. V trimming: 6 bases; J trimming: 0 bases; junction bases outside the gene matches: 7. The CDR3 is 15 residues long. The chain's CDR3 is CASSLGGGPSYEQYF. The CDR3 coding sequence is TGTGCCAGCAGCCTAGGCGGGGGGCCCTCCTACGAGCAGTACTTC.

In its sample, this clonotype was seen a few times. V usage is TRBV5-1 and J usage is TRBJ2-1, with 9 nucleotides matching TRBD1. CDR1 SGHRS and CDR2 YFSETQ come from the germline V gene. There are 16 residues in the CDR3. V shed 2 bases and J 4 bases; nucleotides not matched to a gene: 7. CDR3 amino acids: CASSFGGTGQYNEQFF. The CDR3 nucleotides read TGCGCCAGCAGCTTTGGGGGGACAGGGCAATACAATGAGCAGTTCTTC.